These 17 T cell receptor beta chains were all obtained from the same sample, sequenced in a study of technical replicates of blood from several donors. Profiling relied on immunoSEQ multiplex PCR, and the TCRdb table lists in-frame clones only, not all of them. In the table there are roughly 79,000 clones, approximately 96% of which are singletons. The sample consisted of T cells isolated from PBMCs. The origin of the receptors is a human donor in good health.

This clone was observed once. The rearrangement links TRBV10-3 to TRBJ1-5, with 9 bases fitting TRBD1. Germline CDR1 reads ENHRY; CDR2 reads SYGVKD. The CDR3 runs to 15 residues. V was pared by 5 bases and J by 2 bases, with 4 bases of the junction left unmatched. CDR3 sequence reads: CAISLDRGGNQPQHF. The CDR3 DNA reads as TGTGCCATCAGTCTGGACAGGGGAGGCAATCAGCCCCAGCATTTT.

This chain connects TRBV7-2 to TRBJ2-4, with D possibly TRBD2 on 7 matching bases. CDR3 length equals 15 residues. The germline V gene encodes CDR1 SGHTA and CDR2 FQGNSA. The V end lost 0 bases, the J end lost 9 bases, and 15 bases lay between the germline ends. This CDR3 is CASSLAGGLGSIQYF. The CDR3 nucleotides are TGTGCCAGCAGCTTAGCCGGGGGGCTTGGGTCCATTCAGTACTTC.

The rearrangement joins TRBV7-9 to TRBJ2-7, with 7 bases matching TRBD1. V was clipped by 3 bases and J by 5 bases; unmatched bases: 10. This CDR3 comprises 15 residues. From germline, CDR1 is SEHNR and CDR2 FQNEAQ (reference sequence). The CDR3 reads CASSFYVGQKDEQYF. DNA for the CDR3: TGTGCCAGCAGCTTTTACGTGGGACAGAAGGACGAGCAGTACTTC.

The chain has TRBV7-9 and TRBJ2-7, with TRBD2 as a possible D gene (5 bases). V lost 6 bases to trimming and J lost 3 bases, with 9 bases between them. Germline CDR1 SEHNR, CDR2 FQNEAQ (reference sequence). The CDR3 has 12 amino acids. CDR3 loop: CASSSSSYEQYF. CDR3 nucleotides: TGTGCCAGCAGTTCTAGCAGCTACGAGCAGTACTTC.

The genes are TRBV5-1 and TRBJ1-2; perhaps TRBD1 as D (6 bases). The germline CDR1 and CDR2 sequences are SGHRS and YFSETQ. V dropped 2 bases and J dropped 2 bases, with 10 bases sitting between them. The CDR3 totals 14 residues. The CDR3 spells CASSFTGGNYGYTF. CDR3 bases: TGCGCCAGCAGCTTTACGGGGGGCAACTATGGCTACACCTTC.

The rearrangement joins TRBV5-1 to TRBJ2-5; weak D call: TRBD2 (5 bases). Deletions cut 4 bases from V and 5 bases from J, with 15 bases between. CDR1 SGHRS and CDR2 YFSETQ come from the germline V gene. This CDR3 is 14 amino acids long. This CDR3 reads CASSRTSSDETQYF. CDR3 coding DNA: TGCGCCAGCAGCCGCACTAGTAGCGATGAGACCCAGTACTTC.

The chain combines TRBV7-6 with TRBJ2-5; 9 bases are a match to TRBD2. The CDR3 runs 15 residues. V dropped 1 base and J dropped 2; count of bases not matched to a gene: 2. CDR1 and CDR2 from the germline V gene are SGHVS and FNYEAQ. CDR3 DNA: TGTGCCAGCAGCTTAGGACTAGCGGTACAAGAGACCCAGTACTTC. Residues: CASSLGLAVQETQYF.

The chain has TRBV2 and TRBJ1-2, with TRBD1 as a possible D gene (5 bases). The germline V and J ends were trimmed by 6 bases and 4 bases, with 9 bases remaining between them. From germline, CDR1 is SNHLY and CDR2 FYNNEI. There are 12 residues in the CDR3. In DNA, the CDR3 is TGTGCCAGCAGGGAGACAGTCTATGGCTACACCTTC. Protein: CASRETVYGYTF.

The chain uses TRBV4-1 and TRBJ2-5, with D possibly matching TRBD2 (5 bases). Germline V gives CDR1 MGHRA, CDR2 YSYEKL. Deletions cut 0 bases from V and 2 bases from J, with 7 bases between. The CDR3 spans 14 residues. Here the CDR3 DNA reads TGCGCCAGCAGCCAAGACGGGATGCAAGAGACCCAGTACTTC. Translating gives CASSQDGMQETQYF.

V gene TRBV10-3 combines with J gene TRBJ1-4; D gene unclear. The CDR3 loop spans 17 amino acids. The V gene lost 0 bases and the J gene lost 4 bases, with 15 bases spanning the gap. Germline CDR1 and CDR2: ENHRY and SYGVKD. The CDR3 region is CAISESLGLMGNEKLFF. Written as DNA, the CDR3 is TGTGCCATCAGTGAGTCTTTGGGCCTAATGGGTAATGAAAAACTGTTTTTT.

V usage is TRBV7-6 and J usage is TRBJ1-5, with 7 bases identical to TRBD1. V shed 6 bases, J shed 7 bases, and the junction held 15 bases outside the gene matches. The CDR3 totals 16 residues. Germline CDR1 and CDR2: SGHVS and FNYEAQ. CDR3 in DNA: TGTGCCAGCAGTCCTGGGTACAGGGGTTCAAAACAGCCCCAGCATTTT. This codes for CASSPGYRGSKQPQHF. The whole variable domain, remainder taken from reference TRBV7-6 and TRBJ1-5, is GAGVSQSPRYKVTKRGQDVALRCDPISGHVSLYWYRQALGQGPEFLTYFNYEAQQDKSGLPNDRFSAERPEGSISTLTIQRTEQRDSAMYRCASSPGYRGSKQPQHFGDGTRLSIL.

The chain recombines TRBV2 with TRBJ1-2, with D maybe TRBD1 (5 bases). CDR1 and CDR2 (germline): SNHLY, FYNNEI. V was shortened by 2 bases and J by 4 bases, with 8 bases between the two germline ends. CDR3 length: 13 amino acids. The CDR3 sequence: CASSEWQGYGYTF. CDR3 sequence (DNA): TGTGCCAGCAGTGAATGGCAGGGCTATGGCTACACCTTC.

DNA for the CDR3: TGCGCCAGCAGCTTCGATGAGAGTGCAGGGGGTGCAGATACGCAGTATTTT. Translating it yields CASSFDESAGGADTQYF. This chain joins TRBV4-3 and TRBJ2-3; TRBD1 aligns across 7 bases. The CDR3 sequence is 17 residues long. Losses at the gene ends were 5 bases for V and 4 bases for J; bases not matched to a gene: 15. Per germline, CDR1 LGHNA and CDR2 YSLEER.

V is TRBV7-2 and J is TRBJ1-1; no firm D call. Germline values: CDR1 SGHTA, CDR2 FQGNSA. This CDR3 is built from 10 residues. The CDR3 DNA is TGTATGTCGGGGAACACTGAAGCTTTCTTT. Protein: CMSGNTEAFF.

The chain has TRBV5-1 and TRBJ2-1, with TRBD2 matching over 9 bases. Germline loops: CDR1 SGHRS, CDR2 YFSETQ. This CDR3 region has 15 residues. Trimming removed 6 bases from V and 5 bases from J; junction bases left unmatched: 9. DNA of the CDR3: TGCGCCAGCAAGATCGCGGGAGGGCCGAACAATGAGCAGTTCTTC. Translation gives CASKIAGGPNNEQFF. The full variable domain, rest sourced from reference TRBV5-1 and TRBJ2-1, is KAGVTQTPRYLIKTRGQQVTLSCSPISGHRSVSWYQQTPGQGLQFLFEYFSETQRNKGNFPGRFSGRQFSNSRSEMNVSTLELGDSALYLCASKIAGGPNNEQFFGPGTRLTVL.

This chain joins TRBV4-1 and TRBJ1-5; the D gene is possibly TRBD1 (6 bases). Germline V gene sequence: CDR1 MGHRA, CDR2 YSYEKL. The CDR3 loop spans 16 amino acids. V dropped 0 bases and J dropped 7 bases, with 16 bases sitting between them. DNA of the CDR3: TGCGCCAGCAGCCAAGAAGGCGCAGGGGTCGGGCAGCCCCAGCATTTT. It yields the protein CASSQEGAGVGQPQHF.

The chain couples TRBV11-2 to TRBJ1-2; 7 positions agree with TRBD1. J gave up 4 bases and V 3 bases, and 8 bases lay outside the gene matches. Germline assignment: CDR1 SGHAT and CDR2 FQNNGV. There are 15 residues in the CDR3. CDR3 protein: CASSFSGTASYGYTF. The CDR3, as DNA: TGTGCCAGCAGCTTCTCCGGGACAGCGAGCTATGGCTACACCTTC.